A single sample gave rise to the 4 T cell receptor beta chains below, sequenced in a study of tumor-infiltrating lymphocytes in oesophageal squamous cell carcinoma. TCRdb fed the PCR reads into MiXCR, producing one record per CDR3 protein. The profile shows some 8,300 distinct CDR3 sequences, roughly two thirds of them singletons. The sequenced sample was esophageal tumor tissue. Receptors originate from a female donor with esophageal squamous cell carcinoma.

This chain links TRBV7-2 with TRBJ2-7; 7 bases align to TRBD1. The J call is doubtful: the DNA matches TRBJ1-2 better. The germline CDR1 and CDR2 sequences are SGHTA and FQGNSA. The CDR3 totals 17 residues. The chain's CDR3 is CASSSQTGTVRDYGYTF. As DNA, the CDR3 is TGTGCCAGCAGCTCGCAAACCGGGACAGTTAGGGACTATGGCTACACCTTC.

This clonotype has just one count. The chain uses TRBV7-2 and TRBJ2-7, with no clear D. The end of the DNA is better explained by TRBJ2-5, so the J call may be wrong. This CDR3 region has 14 residues. Germline CDR1 reads SGHTA; CDR2 reads FQGNSA. The CDR3 DNA reads TGTGCCAGCAGCTTAGTTCTGGGCGAGGAGACCCAGTACTTC. Amino acid sequence: CASSLVLGEETQYF.

This clonotype is labeled as medium-sized. The V call is TRBV18, the J call TRBJ2-7, with a tentative D call TRBD2 (7 bases). V was pared by 0 bases and J by 2 bases, with 14 bases between. This CDR3 has 16 residues. Germline CDR1 is KGHSH and CDR2 is LQKENI. The CDR3 bases are TGTGCCAGCTCACCACCATCCCGGGGGGCCACCTACGAGCAGTACTTC. Protein product: CASSPPSRGATYEQYF.

This clonotype was counted ten times or more. The chain recombines TRBV7-8 with TRBJ2-7; 8 bases line up with TRBD1. The CDR3 covers 13 residues. The ends lost 6 bases at V and 7 bases at J; junction bases unmatched: 8. CDR1 and CDR2 from the germline V gene are SGHVS and FQNEAQ. The CDR3 is CASSSDRDGEQYF. Here the CDR3 DNA reads TGTGCCAGCAGTTCGGACAGGGACGGTGAGCAGTACTTC.